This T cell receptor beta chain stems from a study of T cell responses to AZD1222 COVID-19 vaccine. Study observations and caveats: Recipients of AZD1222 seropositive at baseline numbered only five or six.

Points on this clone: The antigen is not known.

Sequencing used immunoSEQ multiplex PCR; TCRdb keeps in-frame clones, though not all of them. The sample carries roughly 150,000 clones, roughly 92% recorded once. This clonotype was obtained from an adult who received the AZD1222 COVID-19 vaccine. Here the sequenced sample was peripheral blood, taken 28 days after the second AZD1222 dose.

CDR3 region: CASSQEVVGNTEAFF. The CDR3 coding sequence is TGTGCCAGCAGCCAAGAGGTGGTAGGGAACACTGAAGCTTTCTTT. This rearrangement joins TRBV4-2 to TRBJ1-1, with D hard to call. The CDR3 spans 15 residues. CDR1 and CDR2 from the germline V gene are LGHNA and YNFKEQ. V shed 0 bases and J shed 1 base, with 9 bases lying between them.